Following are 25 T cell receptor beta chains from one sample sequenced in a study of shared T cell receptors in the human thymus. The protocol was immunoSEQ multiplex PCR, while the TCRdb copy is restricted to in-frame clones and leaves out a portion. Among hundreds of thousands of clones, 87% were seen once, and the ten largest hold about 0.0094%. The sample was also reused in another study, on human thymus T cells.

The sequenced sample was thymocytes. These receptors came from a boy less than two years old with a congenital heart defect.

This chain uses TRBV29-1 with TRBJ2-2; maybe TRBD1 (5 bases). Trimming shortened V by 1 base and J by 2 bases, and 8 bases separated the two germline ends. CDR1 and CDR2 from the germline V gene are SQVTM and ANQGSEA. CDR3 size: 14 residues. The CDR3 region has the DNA TGCAGCGTTGAAGTTCAGGGAAACACCGGGGAGCTGTTTTTT. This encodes CSVEVQGNTGELFF.

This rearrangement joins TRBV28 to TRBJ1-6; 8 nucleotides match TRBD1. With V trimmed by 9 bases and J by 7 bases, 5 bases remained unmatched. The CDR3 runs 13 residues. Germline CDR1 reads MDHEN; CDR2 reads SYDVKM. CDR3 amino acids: CASAGGRNSPLHF. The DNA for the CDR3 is TGTGCCAGTGCAGGGGGCAGAAATTCACCCCTCCACTTT.

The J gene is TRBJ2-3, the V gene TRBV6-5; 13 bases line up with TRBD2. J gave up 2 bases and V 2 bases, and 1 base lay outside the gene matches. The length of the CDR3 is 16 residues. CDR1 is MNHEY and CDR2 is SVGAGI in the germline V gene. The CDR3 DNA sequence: TGTGCCAGCAGTTACGGGACTAGCGGGGTCACAGATACGCAGTATTTT. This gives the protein CASSYGTSGVTDTQYF.

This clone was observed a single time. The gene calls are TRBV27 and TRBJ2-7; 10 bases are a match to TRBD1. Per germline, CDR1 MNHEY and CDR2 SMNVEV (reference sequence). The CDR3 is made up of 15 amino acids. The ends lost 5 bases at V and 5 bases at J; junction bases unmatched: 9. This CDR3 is CASSHPGQGMDEQYF. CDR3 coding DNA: TGTGCCAGCAGTCACCCGGGACAGGGGATGGACGAGCAGTACTTC.

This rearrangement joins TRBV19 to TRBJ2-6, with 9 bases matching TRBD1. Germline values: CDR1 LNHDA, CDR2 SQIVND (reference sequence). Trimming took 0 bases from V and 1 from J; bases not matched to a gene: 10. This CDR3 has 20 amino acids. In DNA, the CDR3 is TGTGCCAGTAGTATAGATATGGACAGGGGAGGAAGGTCTGGGGCCAACGTCCTGACTTTC. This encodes CASSIDMDRGGRSGANVLTF.

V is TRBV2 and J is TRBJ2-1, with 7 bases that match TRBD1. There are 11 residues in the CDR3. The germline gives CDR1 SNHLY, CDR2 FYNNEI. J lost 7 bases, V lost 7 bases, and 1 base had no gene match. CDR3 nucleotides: TGTGCCAGCACCAGGGGGAATGAGCAGTTCTTC. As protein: CASTRGNEQFF.

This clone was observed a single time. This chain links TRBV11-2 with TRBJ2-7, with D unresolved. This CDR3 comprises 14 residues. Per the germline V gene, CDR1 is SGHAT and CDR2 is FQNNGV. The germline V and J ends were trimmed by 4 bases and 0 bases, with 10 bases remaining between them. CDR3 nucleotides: TGTGCCAGCAGCTACCCGACGGGCTCCTACGAGCAGTACTTC. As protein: CASSYPTGSYEQYF.

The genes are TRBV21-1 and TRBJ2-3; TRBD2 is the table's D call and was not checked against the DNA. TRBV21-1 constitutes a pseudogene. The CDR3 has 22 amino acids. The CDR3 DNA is TGTGCCAGCAGCAAACCCGTACTAGCGGGAGGGCCATTCTGGCTCCCGACAGATACGCAGTATTTT. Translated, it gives CASSKPVLAGGPFWLPTDTQYF.

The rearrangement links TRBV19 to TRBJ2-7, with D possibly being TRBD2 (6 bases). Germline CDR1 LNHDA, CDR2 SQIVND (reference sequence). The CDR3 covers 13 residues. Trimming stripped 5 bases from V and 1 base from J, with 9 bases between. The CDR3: CASSPGGSYEQYF. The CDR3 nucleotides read TGTGCCAGTAGTCCCGGGGGATCCTACGAGCAGTACTTC.

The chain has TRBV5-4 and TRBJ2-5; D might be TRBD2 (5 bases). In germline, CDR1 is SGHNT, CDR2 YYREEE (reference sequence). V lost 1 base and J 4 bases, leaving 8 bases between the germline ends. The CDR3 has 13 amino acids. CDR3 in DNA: TGTGCCAGCAGCTTGTTTGGAGGAGAGACCCAGTACTTC. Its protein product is CASSLFGGETQYF.

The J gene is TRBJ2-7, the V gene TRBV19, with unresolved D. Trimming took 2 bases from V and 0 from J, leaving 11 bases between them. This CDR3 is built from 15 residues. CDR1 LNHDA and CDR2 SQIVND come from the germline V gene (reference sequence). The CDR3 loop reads CASSIMAVSSYEQYF. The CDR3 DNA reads TGTGCCAGTAGTATAATGGCGGTGAGCTCCTACGAGCAGTACTTC. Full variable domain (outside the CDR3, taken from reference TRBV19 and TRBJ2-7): DGGITQSPKYLFRKEGQNVTLSCEQNLNHDAMYWYRQDPGQGLRLIYYSQIVNDFQKGDIAEGYSVSREKKESFPLTVTSAQKNPTAFYLCASSIMAVSSYEQYFGPGTRLTVT.

The CDR3 region is CASSELRGKRTYEQYF. The CDR3 DNA is TGTGCCAGCAGTGAATTGAGAGGGAAGAGAACCTACGAGCAGTACTTC. The chain employs TRBV25-1 and TRBJ2-7; TRBD2 might be the D (5 bases). Germline V CDR1 and CDR2: MGHDK, SYGVNS. V lost 1 base and J 2 bases, leaving 15 bases between the germline ends. The CDR3 loop spans 16 amino acids.

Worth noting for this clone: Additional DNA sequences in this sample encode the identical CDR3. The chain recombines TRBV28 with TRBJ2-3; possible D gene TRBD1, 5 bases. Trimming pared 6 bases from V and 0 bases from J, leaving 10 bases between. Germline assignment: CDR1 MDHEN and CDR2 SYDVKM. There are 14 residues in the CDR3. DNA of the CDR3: TGTGCCAGCAGGCGCGACAGTAGCACAGATACGCAGTATTTT. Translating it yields CASRRDSSTDTQYF. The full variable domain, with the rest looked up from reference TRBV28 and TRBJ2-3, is DVKVTQSSRYLVKRTGEKVFLECVQDMDHENMFWYRQDPGLGLRLIYFSYDVKMKEKGDIPEGYSVSREKKERFSLILESASTNQTSMYLCASRRDSSTDTQYFGPGTRLTVL.

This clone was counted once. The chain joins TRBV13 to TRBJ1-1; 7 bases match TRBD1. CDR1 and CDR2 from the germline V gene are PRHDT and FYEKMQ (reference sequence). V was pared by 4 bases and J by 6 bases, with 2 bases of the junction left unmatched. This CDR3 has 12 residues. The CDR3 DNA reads TGTGCCAGCAGCTCCGGACAGGCTGAAGCTTTCTTT. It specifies CASSSGQAEAFF.

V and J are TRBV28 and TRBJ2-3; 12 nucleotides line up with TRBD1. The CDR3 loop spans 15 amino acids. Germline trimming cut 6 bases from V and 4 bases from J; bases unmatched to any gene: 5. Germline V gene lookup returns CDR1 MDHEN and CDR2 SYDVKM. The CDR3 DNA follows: TGTGCCAGCAGCCGGGACAGGGGGCAGGCAGATACGCAGTATTTT. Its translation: CASSRDRGQADTQYF.

The CDR3 loop reads CASRTRGTYEQYF. CDR3 coding DNA: TGTGCCAGCAGGACCAGGGGAACCTACGAGCAGTACTTC. The rearrangement uses TRBV27 and TRBJ2-7; a weak D match, TRBD1 (6 bases). The CDR3 loop spans 13 amino acids. V lost 6 bases, J lost 2 bases, and 11 bases lay in between. Germline assignment: CDR1 MNHEY and CDR2 SMNVEV (reference sequence).

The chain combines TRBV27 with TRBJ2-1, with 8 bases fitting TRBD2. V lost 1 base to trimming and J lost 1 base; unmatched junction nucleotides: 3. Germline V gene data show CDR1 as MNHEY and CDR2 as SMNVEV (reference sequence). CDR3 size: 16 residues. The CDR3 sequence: CASSLYVAGSYNEQFF. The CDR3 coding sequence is TGTGCCAGCAGTTTATACGTAGCGGGGTCCTACAATGAGCAGTTCTTC.

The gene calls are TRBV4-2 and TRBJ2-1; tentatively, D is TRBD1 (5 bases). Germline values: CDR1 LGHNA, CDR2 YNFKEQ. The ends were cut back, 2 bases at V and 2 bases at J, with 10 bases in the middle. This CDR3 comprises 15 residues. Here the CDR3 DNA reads TGTGCCAGCAGCCAACTACAGGCACCCTACAATGAGCAGTTCTTC. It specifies CASSQLQAPYNEQFF.

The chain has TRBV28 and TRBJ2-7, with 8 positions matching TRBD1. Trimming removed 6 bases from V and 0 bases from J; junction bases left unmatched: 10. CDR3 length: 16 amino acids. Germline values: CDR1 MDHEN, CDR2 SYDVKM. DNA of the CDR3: TGTGCCAGCAGCTATCCAGGGGGCAACGTCTCCTACGAGCAGTACTTC. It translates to CASSYPGGNVSYEQYF.

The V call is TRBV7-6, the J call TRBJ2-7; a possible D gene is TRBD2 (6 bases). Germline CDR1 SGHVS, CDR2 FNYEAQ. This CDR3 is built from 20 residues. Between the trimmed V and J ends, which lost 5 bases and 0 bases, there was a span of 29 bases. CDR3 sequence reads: CASSPVPTGDLVTSSYEQYF. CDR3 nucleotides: TGTGCCAGCAGCCCAGTCCCCACGGGAGATCTAGTCACTAGCTCCTACGAGCAGTACTTC.

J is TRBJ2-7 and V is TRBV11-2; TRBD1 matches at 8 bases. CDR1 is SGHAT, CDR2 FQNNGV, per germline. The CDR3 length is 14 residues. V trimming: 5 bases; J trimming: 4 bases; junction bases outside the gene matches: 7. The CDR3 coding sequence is TGTGCCAGCAGCCGACCCGACAGGGGATACGAGCAGTACTTC. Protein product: CASSRPDRGYEQYF.

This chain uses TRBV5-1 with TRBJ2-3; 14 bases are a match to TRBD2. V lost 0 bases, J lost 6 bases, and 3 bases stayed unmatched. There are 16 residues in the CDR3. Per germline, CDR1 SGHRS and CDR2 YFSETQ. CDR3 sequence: CASSLAGTSGSDTQYF. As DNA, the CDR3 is TGCGCCAGCAGCTTGGCGGGGACTAGCGGGAGTGATACGCAGTATTTT.

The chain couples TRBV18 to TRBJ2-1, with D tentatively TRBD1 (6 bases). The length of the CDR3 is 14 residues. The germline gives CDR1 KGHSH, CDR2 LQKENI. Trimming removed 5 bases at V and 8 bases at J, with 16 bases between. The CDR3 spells CASSGPQGQYEQFF. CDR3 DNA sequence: TGTGCCAGCTCAGGGCCCCAGGGACAATATGAGCAGTTCTTC.

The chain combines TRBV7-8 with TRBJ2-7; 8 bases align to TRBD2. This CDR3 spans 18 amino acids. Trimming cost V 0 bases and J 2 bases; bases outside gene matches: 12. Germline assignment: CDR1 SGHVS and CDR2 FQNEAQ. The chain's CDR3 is CASSLARTLSGNPYEQYF. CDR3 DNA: TGTGCCAGCAGCTTAGCGCGGACGCTTAGCGGGAACCCCTACGAGCAGTACTTC.

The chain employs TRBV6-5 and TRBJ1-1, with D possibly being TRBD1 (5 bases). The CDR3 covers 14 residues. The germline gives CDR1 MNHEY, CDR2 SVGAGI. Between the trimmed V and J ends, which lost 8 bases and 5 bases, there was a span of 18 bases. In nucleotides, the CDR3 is TGTGCCAGCTGCACGACTCAGGGAAGTACTGAAGCTTTCTTT. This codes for CASCTTQGSTEAFF.